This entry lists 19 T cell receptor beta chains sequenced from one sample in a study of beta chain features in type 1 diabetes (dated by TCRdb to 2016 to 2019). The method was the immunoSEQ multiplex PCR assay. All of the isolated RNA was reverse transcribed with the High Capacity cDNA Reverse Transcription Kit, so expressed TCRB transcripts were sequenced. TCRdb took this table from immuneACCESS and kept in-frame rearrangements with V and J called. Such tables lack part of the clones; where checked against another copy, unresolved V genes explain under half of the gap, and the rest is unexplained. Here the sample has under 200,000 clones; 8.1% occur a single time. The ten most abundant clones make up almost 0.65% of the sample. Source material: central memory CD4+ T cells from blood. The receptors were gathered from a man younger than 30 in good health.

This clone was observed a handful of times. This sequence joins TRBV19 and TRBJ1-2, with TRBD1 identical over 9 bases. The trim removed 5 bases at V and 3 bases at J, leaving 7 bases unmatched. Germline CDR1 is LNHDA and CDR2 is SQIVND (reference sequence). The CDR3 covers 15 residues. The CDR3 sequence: CASSAPGQGHYGYTF. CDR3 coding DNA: TGTGCCAGTAGTGCACCGGGACAGGGTCACTATGGCTACACCTTC.

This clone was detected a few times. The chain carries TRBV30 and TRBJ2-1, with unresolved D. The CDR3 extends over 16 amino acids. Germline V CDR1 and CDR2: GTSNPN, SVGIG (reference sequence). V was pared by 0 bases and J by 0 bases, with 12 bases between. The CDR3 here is CAWSVTGTSSYNEQFF. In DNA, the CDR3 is TGTGCCTGGAGTGTAACGGGTACCAGCTCCTACAATGAGCAGTTCTTC.

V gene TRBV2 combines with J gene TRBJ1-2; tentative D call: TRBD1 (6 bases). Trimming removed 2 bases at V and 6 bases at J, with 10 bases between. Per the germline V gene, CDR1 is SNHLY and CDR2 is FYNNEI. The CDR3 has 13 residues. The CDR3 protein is CASSEIQGHGYTF. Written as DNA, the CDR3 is TGTGCCAGCAGTGAAATACAGGGCCATGGCTACACCTTC.

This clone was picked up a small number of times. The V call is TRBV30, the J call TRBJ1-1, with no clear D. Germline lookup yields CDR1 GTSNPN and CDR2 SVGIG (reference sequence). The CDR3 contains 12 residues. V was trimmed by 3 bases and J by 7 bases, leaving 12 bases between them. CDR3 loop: CAWRGQDFEAFF. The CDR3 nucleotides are TGTGCCTGGAGAGGTCAGGACTTTGAAGCTTTCTTT.

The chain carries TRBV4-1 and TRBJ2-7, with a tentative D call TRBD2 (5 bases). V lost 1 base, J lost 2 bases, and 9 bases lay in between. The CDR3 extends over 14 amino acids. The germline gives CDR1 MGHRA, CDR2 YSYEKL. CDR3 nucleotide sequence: TGCGCCAGCAGCCAAGTGGAGGATCCCTACGAGCAGTACTTC. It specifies CASSQVEDPYEQYF.

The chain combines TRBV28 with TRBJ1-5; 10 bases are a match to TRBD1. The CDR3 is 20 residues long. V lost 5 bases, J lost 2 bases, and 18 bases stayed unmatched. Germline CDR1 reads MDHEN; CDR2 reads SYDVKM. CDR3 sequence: CASSQIFGQGVGQGNQPQHF. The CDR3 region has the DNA TGTGCCAGCAGTCAAATTTTCGGACAGGGGGTCGGGCAGGGCAATCAGCCCCAGCATTTT.

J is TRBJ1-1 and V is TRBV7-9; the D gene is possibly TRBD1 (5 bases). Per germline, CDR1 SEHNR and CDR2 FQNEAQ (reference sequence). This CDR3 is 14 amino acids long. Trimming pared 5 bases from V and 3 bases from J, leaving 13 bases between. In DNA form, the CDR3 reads TGTGCCAGCAGCCACAGGAGGGCGGACACTGAAGCTTTCTTT. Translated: CASSHRRADTEAFF. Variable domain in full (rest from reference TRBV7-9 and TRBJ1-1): DTGVSQNPRHKITKRGQNVTFRCDPISEHNRLYWYRQTLGQGPEFLTYFQNEAQLEKSRLLSDRFSAERPKGSFSTLEIQRTEQGDSAMYLCASSHRRADTEAFFGQGTRLTVV.

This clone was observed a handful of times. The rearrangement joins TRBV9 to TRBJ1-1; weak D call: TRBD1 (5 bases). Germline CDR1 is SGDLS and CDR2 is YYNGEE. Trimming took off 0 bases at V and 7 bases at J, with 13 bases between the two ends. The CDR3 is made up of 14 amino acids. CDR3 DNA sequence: TGTGCCAGCAGCGTAGATCCCTCGGGGGGTGAAGCTTTCTTT. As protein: CASSVDPSGGEAFF.

The CDR3 protein is CASSQGGGITYEQYF. The CDR3 nucleotides are TGTGCCAGCAGCCAGGGCGGGGGAATCACCTACGAGCAGTACTTC. J is TRBJ2-7 and V is TRBV4-2, with 7 bases identical to TRBD2. The germline CDR1 and CDR2 sequences are LGHNA and YNFKEQ. V shed 3 bases, J shed 2 bases, and the junction held 7 bases outside the gene matches. The CDR3 extends over 15 amino acids.

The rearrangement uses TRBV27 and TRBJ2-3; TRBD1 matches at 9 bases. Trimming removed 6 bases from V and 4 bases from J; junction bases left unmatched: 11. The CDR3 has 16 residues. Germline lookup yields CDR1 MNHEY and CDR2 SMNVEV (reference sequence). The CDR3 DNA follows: TGTGCCAGCAGCCGAGGGGGACAGGGTTTCGCAGATACGCAGTATTTT. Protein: CASSRGGQGFADTQYF.

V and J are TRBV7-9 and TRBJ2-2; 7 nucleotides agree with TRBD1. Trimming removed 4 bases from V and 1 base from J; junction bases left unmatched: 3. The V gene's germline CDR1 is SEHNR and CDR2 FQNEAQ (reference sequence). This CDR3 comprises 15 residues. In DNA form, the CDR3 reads TGTGCCAGCAGCTCTCGACAGGGGAACACCGGGGAGCTGTTTTTT. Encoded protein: CASSSRQGNTGELFF.

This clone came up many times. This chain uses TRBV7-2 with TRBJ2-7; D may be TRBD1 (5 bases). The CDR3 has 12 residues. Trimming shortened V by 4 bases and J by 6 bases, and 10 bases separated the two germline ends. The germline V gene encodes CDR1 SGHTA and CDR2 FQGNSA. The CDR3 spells CASSSYQGEQYF. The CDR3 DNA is TGTGCCAGCAGCTCCTACCAGGGCGAGCAGTACTTC.

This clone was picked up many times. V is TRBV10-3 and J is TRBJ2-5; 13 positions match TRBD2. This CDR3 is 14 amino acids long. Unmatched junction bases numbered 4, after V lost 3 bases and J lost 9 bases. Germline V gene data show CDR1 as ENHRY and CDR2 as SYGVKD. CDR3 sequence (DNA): TGTGCCATCAGTGATGGACTAGCGGGAGATGCCCAGTACTTC. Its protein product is CAISDGLAGDAQYF.

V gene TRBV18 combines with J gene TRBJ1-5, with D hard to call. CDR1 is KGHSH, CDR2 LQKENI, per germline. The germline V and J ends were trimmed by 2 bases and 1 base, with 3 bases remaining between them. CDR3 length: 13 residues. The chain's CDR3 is CASSPGSNQPQHF. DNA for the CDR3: TGTGCCAGCTCACCAGGCAGCAATCAGCCCCAGCATTTT.

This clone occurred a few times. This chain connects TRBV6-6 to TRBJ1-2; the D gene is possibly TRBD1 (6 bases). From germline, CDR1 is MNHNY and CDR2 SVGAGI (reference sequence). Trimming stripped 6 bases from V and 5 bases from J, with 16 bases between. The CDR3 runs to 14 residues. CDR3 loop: CASRPGAGHYGYTF. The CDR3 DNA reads TGTGCCAGCAGACCAGGGGCAGGGCATTATGGCTACACCTTC.

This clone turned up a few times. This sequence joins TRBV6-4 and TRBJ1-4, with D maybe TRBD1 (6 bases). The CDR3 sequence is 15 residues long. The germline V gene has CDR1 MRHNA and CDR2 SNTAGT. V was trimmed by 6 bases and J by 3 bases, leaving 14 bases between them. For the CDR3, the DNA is TGTGCCAGCAGCGCCAGGACAGCCGCTAATGAAAAACTGTTTTTT. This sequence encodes CASSARTAANEKLFF.

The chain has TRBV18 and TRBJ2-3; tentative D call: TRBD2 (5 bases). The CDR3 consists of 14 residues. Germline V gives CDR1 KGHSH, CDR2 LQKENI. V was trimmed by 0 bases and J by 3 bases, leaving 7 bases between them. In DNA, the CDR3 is TGTGCCAGCTCACCACCCGGGATAACAGATACGCAGTATTTT. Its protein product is CASSPPGITDTQYF.

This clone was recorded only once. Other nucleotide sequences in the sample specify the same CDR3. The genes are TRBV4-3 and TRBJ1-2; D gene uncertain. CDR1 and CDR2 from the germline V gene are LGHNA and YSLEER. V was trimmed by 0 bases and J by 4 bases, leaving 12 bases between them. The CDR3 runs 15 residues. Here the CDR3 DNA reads TGCGCCAGCAGCCAAGAGGTGACTCAAGGCTATGGCTACACCTTC. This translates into CASSQEVTQGYGYTF.

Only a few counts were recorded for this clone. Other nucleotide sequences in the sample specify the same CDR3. CDR3 sequence reads: CASSVGTGGNYGYTF. Written as DNA, the CDR3 is TGTGCCAGCAGCGTAGGGACAGGGGGCAACTATGGCTACACCTTC. The chain joins TRBV9 to TRBJ1-2; 11 bases match TRBD1. V lost 0 bases and J lost 2; bases outside the gene matches: 0. Germline CDR1 and CDR2: SGDLS and YYNGEE. There are 15 residues in the CDR3. The full variable domain, completed using reference TRBV9 and TRBJ1-2, is DSGVTQTPKHLITATGQRVTLRCSPRSGDLSVYWYQQSLDQGLQFLIQYYNGEERAKGNILERFSAQQFPDLHSELNLSSLELGDSALYFCASSVGTGGNYGYTFGSGTRLTVV.